Listed below are T cell receptor beta chains from one sample, sequenced in a study of regulatory dendritic cells for organ transplantation. Measured with immunoSEQ multiplex PCR; TCRdb has only the in-frame clones, and not every one. Among some 11,000 clones listed, 75% to 80% were seen once. No antigen has been assigned to these receptors. Sequencing used naive CD8+ T cells from blood cultured with regulatory dendritic cells. The receptors were gathered from a human donor in good health. CDR3s include the opening cysteine and the closing phenylalanine or tryptophan. A D gene is named only where the DNA matches it firmly.

d_call j_call v_call cdr3_aa cdr3_nt
NA TRBJ2-2 TRBV10-3 CAIRPPGTGELFF TGTGCCATCAGGCCCCCGGGGACCGGGGAGCTGTTTTTT
TRBD2 TRBJ2-5 TRBV25-1 CATLGAGGRETQYF TGTGCCACCCTAGGGGCGGGGGGCCGAGAGACCCAGTACTTC
NA TRBJ1-3 TRBV9 CASSGAGRPLDTIYF TGTGCCAGCAGCGGGGCAGGGCGCCCTCTGGACACCATATATTTT
TRBD1 TRBJ2-7 TRBV13 CASSLGSTGGYEQYF TGTGCCAGCAGCTTAGGCAGTACAGGGGGCTACGAGCAGTACTTC
NA TRBJ2-7 TRBV6-1 CASSEDPGRLYEQYF TGTGCCAGCAGTGAAGATCCCGGCAGACTCTACGAGCAGTACTTC
NA TRBJ1-1 TRBV19 CASSMKRNGEAFF TGTGCCAGTAGTATGAAGAGAAACGGTGAAGCTTTCTTT
NA TRBJ1-2 TRBV4-3 CASSQDAGYSSGCTF TGCGCCAGCAGCCAAGACGCAGGCTACTCATCGGGATGCACCTTC
NA TRBJ2-3 TRBV9 CASRADLTAPDTQYF TGTGCCAGCAGGGCAGACCTAACAGCCCCAGATACGCAGTATTTT
TRBD1 TRBJ2-1 TRBV14 CASSRGWDRVYNEQFF TGTGCCAGCAGCCGAGGGTGGGACAGGGTTTACAATGAGCAGTTCTTC
TRBD1 TRBJ1-5 TRBV15 CAVSGGGHQPQHF TGTGCCGTATCAGGGGGCGGGCATCAGCCCCAGCATTTT
NA TRBJ2-1 TRBV4-1 CASSPRGSGQSYNEQFF TGCGCCAGCAGCCCCAGAGGAAGCGGACAGTCCTACAATGAGCAGTTCTTC